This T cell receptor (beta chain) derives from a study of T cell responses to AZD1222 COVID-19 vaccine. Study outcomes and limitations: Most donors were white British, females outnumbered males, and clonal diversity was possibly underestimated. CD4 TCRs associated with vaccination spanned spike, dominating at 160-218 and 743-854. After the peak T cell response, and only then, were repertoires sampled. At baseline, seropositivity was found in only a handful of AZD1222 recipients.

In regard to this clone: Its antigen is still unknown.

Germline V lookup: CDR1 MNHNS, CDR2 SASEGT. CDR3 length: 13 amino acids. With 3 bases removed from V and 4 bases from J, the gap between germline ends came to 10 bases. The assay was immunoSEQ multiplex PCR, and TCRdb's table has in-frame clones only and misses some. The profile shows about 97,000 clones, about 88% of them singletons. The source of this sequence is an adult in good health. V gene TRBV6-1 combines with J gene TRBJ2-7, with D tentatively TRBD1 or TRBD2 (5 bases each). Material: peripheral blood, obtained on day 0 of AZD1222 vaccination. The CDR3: CASSDGTSYEQYF. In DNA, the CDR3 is TGTGCCAGCAGTGATGGGACCAGTTACGAGCAGTACTTC.